The clone carrying this T cell receptor beta chain has a handful of counts. These data belong to a study of blood T cell repertoires in COVID-19. For the study at large: The United States, Italy and Spain provided the acute and convalescent COVID-19 samples. The cDNA or gDNA used as material had been derived from T cells, B-cell-depleted T cells, or PBMCs.

The germline V gene encodes CDR1 LNHDA and CDR2 SQIVND (reference sequence). Trimming removed 6 bases from V and 4 bases from J, with 10 bases in between. The CDR3 extends over 13 amino acids. Per the authors' pipeline: Reference gene primer amplification yielded estimated nucleated cell counts. The protocol was immunoSEQ multiplex PCR, while the TCRdb copy is restricted to in-frame clones and leaves out a portion. V, J and clone size are those of that table, while D and trimming were read from the DNA. The sample records around 230,000 clones, about nine tenths being singletons. What was sequenced was peripheral blood. This clonotype was sampled from a man in his 60s who had recovered from COVID-19. This chain joins TRBV19 and TRBJ1-3, with D hard to call. The CDR3, as DNA: TGTGCCAGTAGGCAACACCTCGGAAACACCATATATTTT. The encoded protein is CASRQHLGNTIYF.